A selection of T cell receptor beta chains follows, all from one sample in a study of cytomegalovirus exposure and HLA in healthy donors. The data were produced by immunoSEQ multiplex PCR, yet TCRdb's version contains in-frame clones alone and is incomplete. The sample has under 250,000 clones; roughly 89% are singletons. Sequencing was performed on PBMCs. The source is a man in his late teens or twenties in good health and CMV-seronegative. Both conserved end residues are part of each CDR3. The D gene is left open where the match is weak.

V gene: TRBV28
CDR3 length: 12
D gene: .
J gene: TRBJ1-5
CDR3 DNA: TGTGCCAGTGGCAGGGGCCATCAGCCCCAGCATTTT
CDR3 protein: CASGRGHQPQHF

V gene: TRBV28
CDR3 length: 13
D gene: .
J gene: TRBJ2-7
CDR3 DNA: TGTGCCAGCAGTTCCCAGGGGGGTTACGAGCAGTACTTC
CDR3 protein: CASSSQGGYEQYF

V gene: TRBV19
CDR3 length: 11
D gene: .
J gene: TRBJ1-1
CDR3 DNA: TGTGCCAGTAGTGATCTTGTGGAGGCTTTCTTT
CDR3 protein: CASSDLVEAFF

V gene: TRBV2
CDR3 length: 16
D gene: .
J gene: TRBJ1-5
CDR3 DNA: TGTGCCAGCAGTGAACCCTATGGTTCAGGCAGCGGGCCCCAGCATTTT
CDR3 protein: CASSEPYGSGSGPQHF

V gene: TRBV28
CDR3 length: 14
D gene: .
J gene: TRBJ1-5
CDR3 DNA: TGTGCCAGTGTTCCAGGACAGTTCAATCAGCCCCAGCATTTT
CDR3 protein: CASVPGQFNQPQHF

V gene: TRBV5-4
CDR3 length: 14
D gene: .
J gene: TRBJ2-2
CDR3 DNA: TGTGCCAGCAGCCAACATAATTATCGCGGGGAGCTGTTTTTT
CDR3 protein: CASSQHNYRGELFF

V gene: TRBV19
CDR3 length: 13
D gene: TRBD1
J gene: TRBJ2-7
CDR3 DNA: TGTGCCACGGAGAGGGACAGATCCTACGAGCAGTACTTC
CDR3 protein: CATERDRSYEQYF

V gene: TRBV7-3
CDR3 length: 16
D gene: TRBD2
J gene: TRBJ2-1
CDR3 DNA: TGTGCCAGCAGCTCATTAGCGGGAGGCCCCTACAATGAGCAGTTCTTC
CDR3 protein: CASSSLAGGPYNEQFF

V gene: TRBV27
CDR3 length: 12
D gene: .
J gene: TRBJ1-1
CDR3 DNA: TGTGCCAGCAGTTTGCTACAGGGTGAAGCTTTCTTT
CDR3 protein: CASSLLQGEAFF

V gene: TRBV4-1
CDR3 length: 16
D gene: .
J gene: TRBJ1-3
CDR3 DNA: TGCGCCAGCAGCCACCTAGAATGGGGGGCTGGAAACACCATATATTTT
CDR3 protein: CASSHLEWGAGNTIYF

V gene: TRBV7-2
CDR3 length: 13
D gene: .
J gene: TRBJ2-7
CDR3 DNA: TGTGCCAGCAGCTTTCCGGGGACCTACGAGCAGTACTTC
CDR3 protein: CASSFPGTYEQYF

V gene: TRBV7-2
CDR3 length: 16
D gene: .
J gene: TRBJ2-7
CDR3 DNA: TGTGCCAGCAGCCCTTGGGTGGGGGCCCGCGCCTACGAGCAGTACTTC
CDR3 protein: CASSPWVGARAYEQYF